Presented here are 17 T cell receptor beta chains from one specimen sequenced in a study of CD8+ T cells in alopecia areata. RNA was isolated and reverse transcribed to cDNA, the sequencing template. Profiled with immunoSEQ multiplex PCR; TCRdb holds only in-frame clones, not every one. Here the sample spans roughly 180,000 clones, almost 65% being singletons. Sequencing used CD4+ T cells sorted from blood, obtained at week 0. These receptor sequences come from a human donor with alopecia areata.

This chain uses TRBV30 with TRBJ1-1, with D uncertain. This CDR3 contains 13 residues. Germline V gene sequence: CDR1 GTSNPN, CDR2 SVGIG (reference sequence). V was shortened by 2 bases and J by 7 bases, with 14 bases between the two germline ends. CDR3 sequence reads: CAWSLAREYEAFF. Written as DNA, the CDR3 is TGTGCCTGGAGTCTCGCTAGAGAATATGAAGCTTTCTTT.

This chain uses TRBV7-2 with TRBJ1-2; D perhaps matches TRBD1 (5 bases). With 5 bases removed from V and 7 bases from J, the gap between germline ends came to 11 bases. The CDR3 spans 12 residues. In germline, CDR1 is SGHTA, CDR2 FQGNSA. The CDR3 sequence is CASSLGEGGYTF. For the CDR3, the DNA is TGTGCCAGCAGCCTAGGGGAGGGTGGCTACACCTTC. Together with reference TRBV7-2 and TRBJ1-2, the CDR3 gives the full variable domain: GAGVSQSPSNKVTEKGKDVELRCDPISGHTALYWYRQSLGQGLEFLIYFQGNSAPDKSGLPSDRFSAERTGGSVSTLTIQRTQQEDSAVYLCASSLGEGGYTFGSGTRLTVV.

Comments on this clone: Other DNA variants within this sample encode the same CDR3. The chain has TRBV9 and TRBJ2-5; the D gene is possibly TRBD1 (6 bases). The germline V gene has CDR1 SGDLS and CDR2 YYNGEE. The CDR3 consists of 14 residues. V lost 4 bases to trimming and J lost 4 bases, with 14 bases between them. The CDR3 sequence: CASSLGTLAETQYF. The CDR3 nucleotides read TGTGCCAGCAGCCTGGGGACATTAGCAGAGACCCAGTACTTC.

This rearrangement joins TRBV4-1 to TRBJ2-3; 12 bases agree with TRBD2. V lost 0 bases to trimming and J lost 3 bases; unmatched junction nucleotides: 4. From germline, CDR1 is MGHRA and CDR2 YSYEKL. CDR3 length: 17 amino acids. CDR3 amino acids: CASSQDRTSGGTDTQYF. CDR3 nucleotide sequence: TGCGCCAGCAGCCAAGATCGCACTAGCGGGGGGACAGATACGCAGTATTTT.

V gene TRBV6-4 combines with J gene TRBJ1-6, with D perhaps matching TRBD1 (5 bases). Per the germline V gene, CDR1 is MRHNA and CDR2 is SNTAGT. The V gene lost 4 bases and the J gene lost 7 bases, with 8 bases spanning the gap. The CDR3 is made up of 13 amino acids. Here the CDR3 reads CASSGTLNSPLHF. The CDR3 DNA follows: TGTGCCAGCAGTGGGACACTGAATTCACCCCTCCACTTT.

The chain has TRBV9 and TRBJ1-6; TRBD1 is a possible D gene (5 bases). The length of the CDR3 is 13 residues. The V gene lost 3 bases and the J gene lost 9 bases, with 10 bases spanning the gap. CDR1 SGDLS and CDR2 YYNGEE come from the germline V gene. The CDR3 reads CASSAAGFSPLHF. In DNA form, the CDR3 reads TGTGCCAGCAGCGCGGCAGGGTTTTCACCCCTCCACTTT.

In this sample, this clone turned up once. This rearrangement joins TRBV9 to TRBJ1-1, with D perhaps matching TRBD1 (6 bases). The V end lost 0 bases, the J end lost 5 bases, and 20 bases lay between the germline ends. The CDR3 spans 17 residues. The germline V gene has CDR1 SGDLS and CDR2 YYNGEE. CDR3 sequence reads: CASSVGMTGGQFTEAFF. CDR3 DNA sequence: TGTGCCAGCAGCGTAGGTATGACCGGTGGACAGTTTACTGAAGCTTTCTTT.

The V call is TRBV30, the J call TRBJ2-1, with 14 bases identical to TRBD2. The V gene's germline CDR1 is GTSNPN and CDR2 SVGIG (reference sequence). The CDR3 sequence is 15 residues long. V shed 7 bases and J 8 bases; nucleotides not matched to a gene: 10. The CDR3 bases are TGTGCCTCCGGATTCGGGACTAGCGGGGGAGATGAGCAGTTCTTC. It translates to CASGFGTSGGDEQFF.

The chain uses TRBV7-2 and TRBJ2-5; 9 bases fit TRBD2. Germline V lookup: CDR1 SGHTA, CDR2 FQGNSA. CDR3 length: 14 amino acids. V was clipped by 7 bases and J by 6 bases; unmatched bases: 9. The CDR3 coding sequence is TGTGCCAGCAAGGAGACTAGCGGCCCCAAGACCCAGTACTTC. It is translated as CASKETSGPKTQYF.

This clone has a count of ten or more. J is TRBJ1-2 and V is TRBV14; the match to TRBD1 covers 8 bases. The CDR3 spans 14 residues. Trimming took 4 bases from V and 7 from J; bases not matched to a gene: 8. Per germline, CDR1 SGHDN and CDR2 FVKESK. The CDR3 nucleotides are TGTGCCAGCAGCCCACAACACGGGACAGGTGGCTACACCTTC. Translated, it gives CASSPQHGTGGYTF. Full variable domain (rest looked up from reference TRBV14 and TRBJ1-2): EAGVTQFPSHSVIEKGQTVTLRCDPISGHDNLYWYRRVMGKEIKFLLHFVKESKQDESGMPNNRFLAERTGGTYSTLKVQPAELEDSGVYFCASSPQHGTGGYTFGSGTRLTVV.

The chain employs TRBV5-1 and TRBJ1-6, with 7 positions matching TRBD1. Trimming at V came to 5 bases and at J to 7 bases, leaving 6 bases not matched to a gene. The germline V gene has CDR1 SGHRS and CDR2 YFSETQ. The CDR3 runs 14 residues. CDR3 in amino acids: CASRLRQGNSPLHF. CDR3 nucleotide sequence: TGCGCCAGCAGACTCCGACAGGGCAATTCACCCCTCCACTTT. Full variable domain (rest looked up from reference TRBV5-1 and TRBJ1-6): KAGVTQTPRYLIKTRGQQVTLSCSPISGHRSVSWYQQTPGQGLQFLFEYFSETQRNKGNFPGRFSGRQFSNSRSEMNVSTLELGDSALYLCASRLRQGNSPLHFGNGTRLTVT.

The genes are TRBV6-5 and TRBJ1-4; D gene unclear. Germline CDR1 MNHEY, CDR2 SVGAGI. This CDR3 comprises 14 residues. Trimming took 7 bases from V and 9 from J, leaving 18 bases between them. The CDR3 DNA is TGTGCCAGCACCAATTCAGCTAGTCGGCAAAAACTGTTTTTT. It yields the protein CASTNSASRQKLFF.

The chain employs TRBV5-1 and TRBJ1-1; D ambiguous. The CDR3 is 14 residues long. The germline V gene has CDR1 SGHRS and CDR2 YFSETQ. V lost 3 bases and J 3 bases, leaving 12 bases between the germline ends. The CDR3 DNA reads TGCGCCAGCAGCTCGGATCCAAGCGACACTGAAGCTTTCTTT. Amino acid sequence: CASSSDPSDTEAFF.

The chain employs TRBV29-1 and TRBJ1-2, with D uncertain. Germline values: CDR1 SQVTM, CDR2 ANQGSEA. CDR3 length: 14 residues. V was shortened by 0 bases and J by 0 bases, with 8 bases between the two germline ends. This CDR3 is CSVEDPRANYGYTF. The CDR3 DNA reads as TGCAGCGTTGAAGACCCCAGAGCTAACTATGGCTACACCTTC.

The chain couples TRBV9 to TRBJ2-5, with D maybe TRBD2 (5 bases). The ends were cut back, 2 bases at V and 5 bases at J, with 16 bases in the middle. CDR1 and CDR2 (germline): SGDLS, YYNGEE. This CDR3 is 15 amino acids long. In DNA, the CDR3 is TGTGCCAGCAGCGTTAGCTCCTCTAGCAGGGAGACCCAGTACTTC. Its protein product is CASSVSSSSRETQYF.

The sample holds a few counts of this clone. The rearrangement uses TRBV5-5 and TRBJ1-5; D is unresolved. CDR1 SGHKS and CDR2 YYEKEE come from the germline V gene (reference sequence). V was clipped by 0 bases and J by 2 bases, with 6 bases between them. The CDR3 contains 14 residues. The CDR3 bases are TGTGCCAGCAGCTTGGCCGGGGGCAATCAGCCCCAGCATTTT. It is translated as CASSLAGGNQPQHF.

The chain carries TRBV6-5 and TRBJ2-3, with D perhaps TRBD1 (6 bases). The V gene lost 5 bases and the J gene lost 4 bases, with 10 bases spanning the gap. This CDR3 spans 13 amino acids. Germline assignment: CDR1 MNHEY and CDR2 SVGAGI. The CDR3 nucleotides are TGTGCCAGCAGTATTACAGGGTCAGATACGCAGTATTTT. Translation gives CASSITGSDTQYF.